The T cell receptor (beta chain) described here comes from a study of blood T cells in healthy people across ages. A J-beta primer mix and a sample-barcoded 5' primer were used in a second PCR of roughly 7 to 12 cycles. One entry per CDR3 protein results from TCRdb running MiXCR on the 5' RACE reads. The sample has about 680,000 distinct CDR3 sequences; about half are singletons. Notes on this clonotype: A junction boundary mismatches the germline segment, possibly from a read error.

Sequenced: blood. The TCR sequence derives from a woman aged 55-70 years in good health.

The CDR3, as DNA: TGTGCCACCAGTGAGCCTAGGACAGGGGCAGATACGCTGTATTTT. Translated, it gives CATSEPRTGADTLYF. The chain couples TRBV24-1 to TRBJ2-3; 9 bases fit TRBD1. The CDR3 is made up of 15 amino acids. CDR1 and CDR2 from the germline V gene are KGHDR and SFDVKD.